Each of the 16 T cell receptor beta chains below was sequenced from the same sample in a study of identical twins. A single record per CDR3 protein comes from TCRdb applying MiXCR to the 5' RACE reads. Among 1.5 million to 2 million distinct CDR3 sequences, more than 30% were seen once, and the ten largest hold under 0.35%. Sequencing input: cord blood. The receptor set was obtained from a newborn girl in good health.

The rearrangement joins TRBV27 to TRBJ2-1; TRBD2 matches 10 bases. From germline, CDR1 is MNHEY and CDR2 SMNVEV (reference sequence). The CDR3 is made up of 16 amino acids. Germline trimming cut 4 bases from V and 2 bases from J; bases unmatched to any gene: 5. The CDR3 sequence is CASSWERGGTYNEQFF. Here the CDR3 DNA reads TGTGCCAGCAGTTGGGAGCGGGGGGGCACCTACAATGAGCAGTTCTTC.

The CDR3 here is CSALRPDRVHTF. The CDR3 DNA is TGCAGTGCTCTAAGACCTGACAGAGTCCACACCTTC. V is TRBV20-1 and J is TRBJ1-2; D may be TRBD1 (5 bases). Looked up from germline, CDR1 is DFQATT and CDR2 is SNEGSKA (reference sequence). The CDR3 covers 12 residues. Trimming took 5 bases from V and 12 from J, leaving 19 bases between them.

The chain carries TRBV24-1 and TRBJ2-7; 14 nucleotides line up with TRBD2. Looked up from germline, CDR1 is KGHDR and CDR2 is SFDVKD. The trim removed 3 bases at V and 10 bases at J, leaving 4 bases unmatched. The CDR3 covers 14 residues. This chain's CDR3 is CATSDGLAGGPQYF. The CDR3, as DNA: TGTGCCACCAGTGATGGACTAGCGGGGGGACCTCAGTACTTC.

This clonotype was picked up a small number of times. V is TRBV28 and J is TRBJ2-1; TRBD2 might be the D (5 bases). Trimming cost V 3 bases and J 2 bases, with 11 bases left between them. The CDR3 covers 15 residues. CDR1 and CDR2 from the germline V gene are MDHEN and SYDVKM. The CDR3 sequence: CASSFPGIAYNEQFF. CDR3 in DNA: TGTGCCAGCAGTTTTCCCGGGATCGCCTACAATGAGCAGTTCTTC.

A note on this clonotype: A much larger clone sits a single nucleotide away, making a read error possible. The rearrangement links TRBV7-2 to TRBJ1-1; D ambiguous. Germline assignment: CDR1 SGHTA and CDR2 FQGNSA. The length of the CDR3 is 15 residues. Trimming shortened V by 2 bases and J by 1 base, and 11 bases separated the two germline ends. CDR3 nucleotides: TGTGCCAGCAGCTTACGCGCTGGGCCGAACACTGAAGCTTTCTTT. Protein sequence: CASSLRAGPNTEAFF.

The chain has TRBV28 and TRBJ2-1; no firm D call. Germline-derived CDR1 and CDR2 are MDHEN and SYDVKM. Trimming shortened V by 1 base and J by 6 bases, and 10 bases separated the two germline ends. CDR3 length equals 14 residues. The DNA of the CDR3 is TGTGCCAGCAGTTTATTGGGTTTTGGCAATGAGCAGTTCTTC. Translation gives CASSLLGFGNEQFF.

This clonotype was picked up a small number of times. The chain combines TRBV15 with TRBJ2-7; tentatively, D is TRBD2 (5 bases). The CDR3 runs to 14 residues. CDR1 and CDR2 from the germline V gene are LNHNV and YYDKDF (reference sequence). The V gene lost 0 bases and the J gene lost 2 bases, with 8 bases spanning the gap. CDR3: CATSRDEGAYEQYF. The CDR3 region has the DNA TGTGCCACCAGCAGAGATGAGGGAGCCTACGAGCAGTACTTC.

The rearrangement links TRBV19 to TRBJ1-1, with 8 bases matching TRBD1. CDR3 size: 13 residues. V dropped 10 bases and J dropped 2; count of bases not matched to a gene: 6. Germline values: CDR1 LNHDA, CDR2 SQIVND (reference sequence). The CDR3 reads CATHRGGNTEAFF. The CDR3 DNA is TGTGCCACCCACAGGGGGGGCAACACTGAAGCTTTCTTT.

The DNA of the CDR3 is TGTGCCAGCAGCCAAGAATATAGCGGGGGGCAAGAGACCCAGTACTTC. Its protein product is CASSQEYSGGQETQYF. The rearrangement joins TRBV4-2 to TRBJ2-5, with 10 bases fitting TRBD2. Germline values: CDR1 LGHNA, CDR2 YNFKEQ. Germline trimming cut 0 bases from V and 2 bases from J; bases unmatched to any gene: 3. This CDR3 spans 16 amino acids.

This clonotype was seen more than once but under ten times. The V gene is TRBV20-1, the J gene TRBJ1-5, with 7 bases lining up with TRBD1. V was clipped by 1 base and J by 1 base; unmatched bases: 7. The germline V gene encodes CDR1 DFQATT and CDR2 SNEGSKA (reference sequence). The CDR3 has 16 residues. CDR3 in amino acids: CSARVYRGGSNQPQHF. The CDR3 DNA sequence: TGCAGTGCTAGAGTTTACAGGGGAGGGAGCAATCAGCCCCAGCATTTT.

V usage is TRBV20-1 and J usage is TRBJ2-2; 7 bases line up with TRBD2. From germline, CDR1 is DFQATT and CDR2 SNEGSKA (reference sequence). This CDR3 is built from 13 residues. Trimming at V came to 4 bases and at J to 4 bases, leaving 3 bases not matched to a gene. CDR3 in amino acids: CSAIGGITGELFF. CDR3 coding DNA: TGCAGTGCTATCGGGGGGATCACCGGGGAGCTGTTTTTT.

In DNA form, the CDR3 reads TGTGCCAGCAGTTACTCCATACACGTAGCGGGACCGCTAGAGACCCAGTACTTC. Translated, it gives CASSYSIHVAGPLETQYF. The chain combines TRBV6-5 with TRBJ2-5; TRBD2 aligns across 8 bases. Per the germline V gene, CDR1 is MNHEY and CDR2 is SVGAGI. CDR3 length: 18 residues. Trimming took 0 bases from V and 4 from J; bases not matched to a gene: 13.

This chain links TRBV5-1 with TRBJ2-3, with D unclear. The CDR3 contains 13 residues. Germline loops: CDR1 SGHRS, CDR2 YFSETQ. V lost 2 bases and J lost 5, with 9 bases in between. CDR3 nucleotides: TGCGCCAGCAGCTTCAGGATTAGAGATACGCAGTATTTT. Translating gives CASSFRIRDTQYF.

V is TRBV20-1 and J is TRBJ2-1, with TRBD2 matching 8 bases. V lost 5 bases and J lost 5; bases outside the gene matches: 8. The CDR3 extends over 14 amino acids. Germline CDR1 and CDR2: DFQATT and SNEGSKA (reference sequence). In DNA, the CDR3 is TGCAGTGCTCACCCGGGACTAGAACACAATGAGCAGTTCTTC. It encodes CSAHPGLEHNEQFF.

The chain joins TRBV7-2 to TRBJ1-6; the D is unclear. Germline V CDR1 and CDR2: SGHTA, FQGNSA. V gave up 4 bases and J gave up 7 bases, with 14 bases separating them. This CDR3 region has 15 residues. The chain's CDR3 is CASSSRNGLNSPLHF. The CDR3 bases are TGTGCCAGCAGCTCCCGTAACGGGCTCAATTCACCCCTCCACTTT.

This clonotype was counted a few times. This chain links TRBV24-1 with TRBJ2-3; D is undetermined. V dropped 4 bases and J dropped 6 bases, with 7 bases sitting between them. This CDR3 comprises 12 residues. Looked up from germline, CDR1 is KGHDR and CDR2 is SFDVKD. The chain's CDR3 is CATSEHGDTQYF. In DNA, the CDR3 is TGTGCCACCAGTGAACACGGGGATACGCAGTATTTT.